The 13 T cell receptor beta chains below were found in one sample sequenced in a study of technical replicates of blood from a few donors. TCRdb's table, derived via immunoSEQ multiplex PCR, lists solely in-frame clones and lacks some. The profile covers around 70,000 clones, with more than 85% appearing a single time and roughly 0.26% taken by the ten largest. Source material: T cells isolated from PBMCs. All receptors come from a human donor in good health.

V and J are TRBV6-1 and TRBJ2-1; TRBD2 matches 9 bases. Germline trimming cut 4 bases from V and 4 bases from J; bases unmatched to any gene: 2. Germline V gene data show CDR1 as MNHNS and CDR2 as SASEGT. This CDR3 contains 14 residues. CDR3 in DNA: TGTGCCAGCAGTGGACTAGCGGTATACAATGAGCAGTTCTTC. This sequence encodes CASSGLAVYNEQFF.

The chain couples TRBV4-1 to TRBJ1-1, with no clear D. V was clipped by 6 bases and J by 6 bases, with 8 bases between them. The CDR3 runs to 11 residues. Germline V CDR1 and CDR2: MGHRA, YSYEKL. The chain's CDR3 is CASRVGPEAFF. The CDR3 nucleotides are TGCGCCAGCAGAGTTGGGCCTGAAGCTTTCTTT.

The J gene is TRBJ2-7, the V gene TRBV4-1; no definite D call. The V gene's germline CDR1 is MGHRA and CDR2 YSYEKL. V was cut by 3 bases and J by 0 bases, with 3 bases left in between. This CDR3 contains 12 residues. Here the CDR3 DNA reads TGCGCCAGCAGCCAGAGCTCCTACGAGCAGTACTTC. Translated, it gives CASSQSSYEQYF.

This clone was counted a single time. In DNA, the CDR3 is TGTGCCAGCAGCTTGGCCCTCCTGTCGGGATGGAACTATGGCTACACCTTC. It translates to CASSLALLSGWNYGYTF. V is TRBV5-8 and J is TRBJ1-2; D not certain. Germline V gene lookup returns CDR1 SGHTS and CDR2 YDEGEE. This CDR3 is 17 amino acids long. V lost 0 bases to trimming and J lost 2 bases, with 17 bases between them.

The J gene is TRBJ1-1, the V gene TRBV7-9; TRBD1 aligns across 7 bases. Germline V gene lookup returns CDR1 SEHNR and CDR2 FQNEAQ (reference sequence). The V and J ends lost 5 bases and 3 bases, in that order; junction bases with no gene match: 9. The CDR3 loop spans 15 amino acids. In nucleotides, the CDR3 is TGTGCCAGCAGCGTAGGAGGGGGCGTGGACACTGAAGCTTTCTTT. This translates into CASSVGGGVDTEAFF.

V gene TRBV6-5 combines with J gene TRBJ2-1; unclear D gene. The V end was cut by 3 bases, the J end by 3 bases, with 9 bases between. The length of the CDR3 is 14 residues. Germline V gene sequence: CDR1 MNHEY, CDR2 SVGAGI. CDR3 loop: CASSYLSGYNEQFF. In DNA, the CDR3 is TGTGCCAGCAGTTATCTCTCAGGCTACAATGAGCAGTTCTTC.

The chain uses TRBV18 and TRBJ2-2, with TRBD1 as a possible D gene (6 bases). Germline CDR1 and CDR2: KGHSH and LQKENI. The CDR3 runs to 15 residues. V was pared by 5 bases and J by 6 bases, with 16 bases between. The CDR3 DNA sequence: TGTGCCAGCTCAGGCAGGGGCACCCCCTCCGGGGAGCTGTTTTTT. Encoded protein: CASSGRGTPSGELFF.

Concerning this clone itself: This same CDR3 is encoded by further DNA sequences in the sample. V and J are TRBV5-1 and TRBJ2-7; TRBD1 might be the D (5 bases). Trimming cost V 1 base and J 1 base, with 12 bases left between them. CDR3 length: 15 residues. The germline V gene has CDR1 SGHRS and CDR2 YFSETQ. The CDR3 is CASSLSQGRSYEQYF. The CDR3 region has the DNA TGCGCCAGCAGCTTGTCGCAGGGCAGATCCTACGAGCAGTACTTC. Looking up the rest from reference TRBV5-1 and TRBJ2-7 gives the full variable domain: KAGVTQTPRYLIKTRGQQVTLSCSPISGHRSVSWYQQTPGQGLQFLFEYFSETQRNKGNFPGRFSGRQFSNSRSEMNVSTLELGDSALYLCASSLSQGRSYEQYFGPGTRLTVT.

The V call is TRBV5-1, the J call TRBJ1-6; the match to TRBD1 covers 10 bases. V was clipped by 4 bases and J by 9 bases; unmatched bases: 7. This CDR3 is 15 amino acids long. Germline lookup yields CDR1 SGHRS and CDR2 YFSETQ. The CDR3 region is CASSQGQGKGSPLHF. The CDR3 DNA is TGCGCCAGCAGCCAGGGACAGGGGAAGGGTTCACCCCTCCACTTT.

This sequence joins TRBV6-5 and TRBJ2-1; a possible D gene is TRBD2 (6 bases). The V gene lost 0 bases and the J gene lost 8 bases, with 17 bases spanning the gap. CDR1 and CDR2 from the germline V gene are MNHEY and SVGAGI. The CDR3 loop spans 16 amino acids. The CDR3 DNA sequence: TGTGCCAGCAGTTACTCGTTCGGGGAGGTGGTGGATGAGCAGTTCTTC. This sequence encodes CASSYSFGEVVDEQFF.

DNA for the CDR3: TGCGCCAGCAGCTTGAATTTAGCGGGAGGGCCTTCCGAGCAGTACTTC. Translating it yields CASSLNLAGGPSEQYF. The chain combines TRBV5-1 with TRBJ2-7; TRBD2 matches 11 bases. The CDR3 contains 16 residues. Germline loops: CDR1 SGHRS, CDR2 YFSETQ. With 1 base clipped from V and 6 bases from J, the junction kept 9 bases outside the gene matches.

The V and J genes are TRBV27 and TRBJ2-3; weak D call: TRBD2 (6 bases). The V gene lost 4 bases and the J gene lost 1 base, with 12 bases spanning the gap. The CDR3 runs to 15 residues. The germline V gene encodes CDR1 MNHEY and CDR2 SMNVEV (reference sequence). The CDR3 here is CASSSRLEGTDTQYF. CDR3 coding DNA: TGTGCCAGCAGTTCCAGACTAGAGGGCACAGATACGCAGTATTTT.

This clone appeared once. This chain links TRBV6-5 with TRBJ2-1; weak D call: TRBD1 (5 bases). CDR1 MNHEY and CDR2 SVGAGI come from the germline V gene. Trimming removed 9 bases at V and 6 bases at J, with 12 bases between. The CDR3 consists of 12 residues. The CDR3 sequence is CASRGRVNEQFF. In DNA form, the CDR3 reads TGTGCCAGTCGAGGCAGGGTCAATGAGCAGTTCTTC.